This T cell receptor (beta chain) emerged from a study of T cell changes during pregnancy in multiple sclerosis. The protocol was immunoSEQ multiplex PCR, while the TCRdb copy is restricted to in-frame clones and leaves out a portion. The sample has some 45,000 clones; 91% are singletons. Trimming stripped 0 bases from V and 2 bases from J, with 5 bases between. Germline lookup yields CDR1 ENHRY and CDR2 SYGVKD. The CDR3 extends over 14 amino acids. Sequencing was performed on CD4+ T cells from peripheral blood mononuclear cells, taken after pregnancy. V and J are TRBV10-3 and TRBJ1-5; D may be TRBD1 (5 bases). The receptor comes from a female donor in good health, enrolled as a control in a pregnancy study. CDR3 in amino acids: CAISESGGNQPQHF. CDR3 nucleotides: TGTGCCATCAGTGAGTCAGGGGGCAATCAGCCCCAGCATTTT.